This TCR beta chain originates from a study of blood T cell repertoires in COVID-19. Study at large: The origin of the acute and convalescent COVID-19 samples was the United States, Italy and Spain. The cDNA or gDNA used as material had been derived from T cells, B-cell-depleted T cells, or PBMCs.

Original processing methods: Estimation of nucleated cell counts was performed using reference gene primer amplification. Assay used: immunoSEQ multiplex PCR; TCRdb lists only in-frame clones, some missing. Clone size and the V and J calls come from that table; the DNA yielded D and trimming. The sample yields about 320,000 clones, roughly nine tenths seen once. Trimming at V came to 2 bases and at J to 1 base, leaving 5 bases not matched to a gene. The length of the CDR3 is 16 residues. CDR1 is SGHAT and CDR2 is FQNNGV in the germline V gene. The sequencing input was peripheral blood. This rearrangement joins TRBV11-2 to TRBJ2-5, with TRBD2 matching 9 bases. This receptor was identified in a man younger than 35 who had recovered from COVID-19. The CDR3 spells CASSLSGGGAQETQYF. As DNA, the CDR3 is TGTGCCAGCAGCTTATCTGGCGGGGGGGCCCAAGAGACCCAGTACTTC.